Each of the 20 T cell receptor beta chains below was sequenced from the same sample in a study of monozygotic twins with inflammatory bowel disease. TCRdb re-called the 5' RACE reads and catalogs CDR3 proteins one per entry, DNA excluded. The sample data list approximately 380,000 distinct CDR3 sequences. The source material was blood. These receptors were obtained from a human donor with ulcerative colitis or Crohn's disease, or a healthy co-twin of an affected twin (not recorded which).

The rearrangement links TRBV6-1 to TRBJ1-6; there is no DNA to check the TCRdb D call of TRBD1. CDR1 is MNHNS, CDR2 SASEGT, per germline. The CDR3 extends over 18 amino acids. The CDR3 sequence is CVSSLRPHISSYNSPLHF.

V gene TRBV6-5 combines with J gene TRBJ1-6. This CDR3 is built from 14 residues. Per the germline V gene, CDR1 is MNHEY and CDR2 is SVGAGI. The CDR3 sequence: CASSYREGNSPLHF.

CDR3 residues: CSGKPGTGDEAFF. The chain carries TRBV29-1 and TRBJ1-1; TCRdb's D call of TRBD1 is untestable without DNA. The CDR3 is 13 residues long. Germline CDR1 reads SQVTM; CDR2 reads ANQGSEA.

The chain couples TRBV9 to TRBJ2-1; absent DNA, TCRdb's TRBD1 call cannot be checked. This CDR3 is built from 13 residues. The germline CDR1 and CDR2 sequences are SGDLS and YYNGEE. CDR3 protein: CASSVDRVDEQFF.

The chain combines TRBV5-1 with TRBJ2-7; TCRdb's D call, TRBD1, is unchecked because there is no DNA. The CDR3 consists of 14 residues. Germline V gene data show CDR1 as SGHRS and CDR2 as YFSETQ. The CDR3 sequence: CASSRTGDSYEQYF.

V is TRBV29-1 and J is TRBJ2-2. The CDR3 has 13 residues. CDR1 is SQVTM, CDR2 ANQGSEA, per germline. The CDR3 sequence: CSVTSSNTGELFF.

The chain carries TRBV30 and TRBJ1-2; as DNA is missing, the TRBD1 call by TCRdb cannot be tested. Germline loops: CDR1 GTSNPN, CDR2 SVGIG (reference sequence). The length of the CDR3 is 14 residues. CDR3 amino acids: CAWSPNRAPYGYTF.

The gene calls are TRBV20-1 and TRBJ2-1; the D gene TCRdb calls, TRBD2, cannot be checked with no DNA. The germline CDR1 and CDR2 sequences are DFQATT and SNEGSKA (reference sequence). This CDR3 is built from 15 residues. CDR3: CSARGGRGGLNEQFF.

V gene TRBV6-2 or TRBV6-3 combines with J gene TRBJ2-3. The CDR3 sequence is 17 residues long. CDR1 is MNHEY, CDR2 SVGEGT, per germline. The CDR3 sequence is CASSYSIMADPTDTQYF.

The chain is built from TRBV30 and TRBJ1-2. In germline, CDR1 is GTSNPN, CDR2 SVGIG (reference sequence). The CDR3 is 12 residues long. CDR3 protein: CAWSVGQDGYTF.

V gene TRBV7-6 combines with J gene TRBJ1-2; TCRdb picks TRBD1, but there is no DNA to check that call. The CDR3 contains 17 residues. CDR1 and CDR2 (germline): SGHVS, FNYEAQ. CDR3 in amino acids: CASSPGPQAPGEYGYTF.

This CDR3 is CASSEKWAGGMNTEAFF. The chain carries TRBV6-1 and TRBJ1-1; TCRdb selects TRBD1, and the lack of DNA leaves this call unchecked. Germline V gene lookup returns CDR1 MNHNS and CDR2 SASEGT. The CDR3 length is 17 residues.

The V gene is TRBV10-3, the J gene TRBJ1-1; TCRdb lists TRBD1, though no DNA is available to test this call. CDR3 length: 14 residues. The germline CDR1 and CDR2 sequences are ENHRY and SYGVKD. This chain's CDR3 is CAISGQGGLSLAFF.

The V and J genes are TRBV5-1 and TRBJ2-5. This CDR3 contains 11 residues. CDR1 is SGHRS, CDR2 YFSETQ, per germline. CDR3 protein: CASRNQETQYF.

The rearrangement joins TRBV7-2 to TRBJ1-1; lacking DNA, the TRBD1 call made by TCRdb goes unchecked. This CDR3 spans 17 amino acids. Germline V gene lookup returns CDR1 SGHTA and CDR2 FQGNSA. The CDR3 sequence: CASSLGKGKVGNTEAFF.

This chain joins TRBV7-9 and TRBJ2-7; the D gene TCRdb calls, TRBD2, cannot be checked with no DNA. Germline CDR1 and CDR2: SEHNR and FQNEAQ (reference sequence). The CDR3 runs 13 residues. The CDR3 reads CASSLGEGSGQYF.

The CDR3 sequence: CASSEHRGNYEQYF. The chain has TRBV2 and TRBJ2-7; there is no DNA to check the TCRdb D call of TRBD1. The CDR3 sequence is 14 residues long. CDR1 is SNHLY and CDR2 is FYNNEI in the germline V gene. Complete variable domain (other parts from reference TRBV2 and TRBJ2-7): EPEVTQTPSHQVTQMGQEVILRCVPISNHLYFYWYRQILGQKVEFLVSFYNNEISEKSEIFDDQFSVERPDGSNFTLKIRSTKLEDSAMYFCASSEHRGNYEQYFGPGTRLTVT.

The rearrangement links TRBV19 to TRBJ2-7. CDR1 and CDR2 (germline): LNHDA, SQIVND (reference sequence). CDR3 size: 13 residues. CDR3 sequence: CASSMWVGYEQYF.

The V and J genes are TRBV12-3 or TRBV12-4 and TRBJ1-1; TCRdb names TRBD1, which stays unverified in the absence of DNA. The CDR3 loop spans 14 amino acids. CDR3 region: CASIQGAMNTEAFF.

The genes are TRBV7-3 and TRBJ2-3; there is no DNA to check the TCRdb D call of TRBD2. The germline CDR1 and CDR2 sequences are SGHTA and FQGTGA. The CDR3 runs to 14 residues. The CDR3 spells CASSSRSSTDTQYF.